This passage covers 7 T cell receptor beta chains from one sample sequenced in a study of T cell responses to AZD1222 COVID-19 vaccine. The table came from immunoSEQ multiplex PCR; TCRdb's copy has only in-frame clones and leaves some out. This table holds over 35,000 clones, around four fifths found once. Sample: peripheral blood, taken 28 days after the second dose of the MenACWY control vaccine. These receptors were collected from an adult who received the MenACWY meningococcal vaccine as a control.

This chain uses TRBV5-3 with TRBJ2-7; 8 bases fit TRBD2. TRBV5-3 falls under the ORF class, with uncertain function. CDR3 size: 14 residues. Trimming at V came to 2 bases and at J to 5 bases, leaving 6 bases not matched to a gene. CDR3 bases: TGTGCCAGAAGCTTCCTCGAGCGGGAGCACGAGCAGTACTTC. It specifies CARSFLEREHEQYF.

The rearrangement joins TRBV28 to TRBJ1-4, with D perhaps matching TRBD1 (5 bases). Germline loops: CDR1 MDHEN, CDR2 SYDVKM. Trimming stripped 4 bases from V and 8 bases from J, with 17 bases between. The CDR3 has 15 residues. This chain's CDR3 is CASSWPPGMGEKLFF. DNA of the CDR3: TGTGCCAGCAGTTGGCCCCCAGGGATGGGGGAAAAACTGTTTTTT.

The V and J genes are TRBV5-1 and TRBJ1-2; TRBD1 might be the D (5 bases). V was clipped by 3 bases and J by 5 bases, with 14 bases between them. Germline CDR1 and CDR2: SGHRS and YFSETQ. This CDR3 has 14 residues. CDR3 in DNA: TGCGCCAGCAGCTCTGACTCCGGGACGTATGGCTACACCTTC. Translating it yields CASSSDSGTYGYTF. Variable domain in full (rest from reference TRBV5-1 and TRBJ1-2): KAGVTQTPRYLIKTRGQQVTLSCSPISGHRSVSWYQQTPGQGLQFLFEYFSETQRNKGNFPGRFSGRQFSNSRSEMNVSTLELGDSALYLCASSSDSGTYGYTFGSGTRLTVV.

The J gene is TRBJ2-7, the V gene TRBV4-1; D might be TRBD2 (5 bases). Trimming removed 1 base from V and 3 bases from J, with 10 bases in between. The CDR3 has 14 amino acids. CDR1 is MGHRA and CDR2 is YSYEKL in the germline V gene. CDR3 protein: CASSQAADFYEQYV. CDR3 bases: TGCGCCAGCAGCCAAGCAGCGGATTTCTACGAGCAGTACGTC.

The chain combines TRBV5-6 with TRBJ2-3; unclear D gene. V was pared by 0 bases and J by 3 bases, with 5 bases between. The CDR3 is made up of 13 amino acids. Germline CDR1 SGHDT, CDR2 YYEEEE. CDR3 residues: CASSLERTDTQYF. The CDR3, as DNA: TGTGCCAGCAGCTTGGAACGGACAGATACGCAGTATTTT.

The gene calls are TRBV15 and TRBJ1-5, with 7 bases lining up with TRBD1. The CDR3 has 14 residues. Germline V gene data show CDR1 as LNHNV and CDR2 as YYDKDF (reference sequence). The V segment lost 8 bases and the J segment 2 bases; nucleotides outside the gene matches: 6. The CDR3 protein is CATERQGGNQPQHF. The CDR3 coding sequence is TGTGCCACCGAACGACAGGGCGGCAATCAGCCCCAGCATTTT.

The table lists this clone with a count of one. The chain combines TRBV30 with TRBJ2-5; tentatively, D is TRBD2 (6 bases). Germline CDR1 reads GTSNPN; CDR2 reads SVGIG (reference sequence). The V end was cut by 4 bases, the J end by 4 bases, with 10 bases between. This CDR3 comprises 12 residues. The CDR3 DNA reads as TGTGCCTGGAAGAGCGGGCGAGAGACCCAGTACTTC. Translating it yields CAWKSGRETQYF.